These 25 T cell receptor beta chains came from one sample sequenced in a study of T cells after yellow fever vaccination (dated by TCRdb to about 2019). Libraries were made using 5' RACE. Sequencing used an Illumina HiSeq 2500. TCRdb trimmed public reads at Q25 via fastp, called clones via MiXCR and kept in-frame beta chains. Identical CDR3 proteins give one entry, which carries the most common genes and DNA. For this sample there are some 48,000 distinct CDR3 sequences; 5.5% to 7.5% appear just once. The ten most abundant clones make up less than 11% of the sample. The meaning of the sample's treatment or condition label: live attenuated yellow fever vaccine strain. This specimen consisted of PBMCs, either bulk or a sorted T-cell subset (CD4+, CD8+, memory, or dextramer-sorted; not recorded which), obtained 45 days after the yellow fever booster vaccination. Every receptor here comes from a man aged 30 to 39 who received the YFV17D yellow fever vaccine.

This clonotype was found many times. The V call is TRBV4-2, the J call TRBJ2-7, with 9 bases lining up with TRBD2. J was trimmed by 5 bases and V by 1 base; bases with no gene match: 12. Looked up from germline, CDR1 is LGHNA and CDR2 is YNFKEQ. The CDR3 spans 17 residues. This CDR3 reads CASSQAAWAGLANEQYF. DNA for the CDR3: TGTGCCAGCAGCCAAGCCGCGTGGGCGGGACTAGCTAACGAGCAGTACTTC.

This clonotype was recorded a few times. This chain uses TRBV15 with TRBJ1-1; TRBD1 aligns across 9 bases. With 2 bases clipped from V and 0 bases from J, the junction kept 7 bases outside the gene matches. The germline gives CDR1 LNHNV, CDR2 YYDKDF (reference sequence). This CDR3 comprises 17 residues. In DNA form, the CDR3 reads TGTGCCACCAGCAGATATGAAGGGACAGGGTTGAACACTGAAGCTTTCTTT. It encodes CATSRYEGTGLNTEAFF. Supplemented by reference TRBV15 and TRBJ1-1, the full variable domain reads DAMVIQNPRYQVTQFGKPVTLSCSQTLNHNVMYWYQQKSSQAPKLLFHYYDKDFNNEADTPDNFQSRRPNTSFCFLDIRSPGLGDTAMYLCATSRYEGTGLNTEAFFGQGTRLTVV.

This clonotype has ten or more counts. The rearrangement uses TRBV2 and TRBJ2-6; no reliable D call. Trimming cost V 5 bases and J 4 bases, with 12 bases left between them. The CDR3 consists of 15 residues. The germline CDR1 and CDR2 sequences are SNHLY and FYNNEI. The CDR3 loop is CASSYKNPGANVLTF. The CDR3 DNA follows: TGTGCCAGCAGTTACAAAAACCCGGGGGCCAACGTCCTGACTTTC.

The sample holds a few counts of this clonotype. This sequence joins TRBV7-2 and TRBJ2-2; 8 bases line up with TRBD2. The V gene end was trimmed by 0 bases and the J gene end by 4 bases; junction bases not matched to a gene: 4. Germline V CDR1 and CDR2: SGHTA, FQGNSA. This CDR3 is 16 amino acids long. The CDR3 sequence: CASSLAQSGGTGELFF. The CDR3 DNA reads TGTGCCAGCAGCTTAGCGCAGAGCGGGGGCACCGGGGAGCTGTTTTTT.

This clonotype was recorded at least ten times. The chain is built from TRBV4-3 and TRBJ1-5; 7 bases are a match to TRBD1. The CDR3 length is 14 residues. V shed 3 bases and J 1 base; nucleotides not matched to a gene: 0. Germline CDR1 reads LGHNA; CDR2 reads YSLEER. The CDR3 DNA is TGCGCCAGCAGCCAGACAGGGAGCAATCAGCCCCAGCATTTT. It yields the protein CASSQTGSNQPQHF.

In this sample, this clonotype turned up a few times. The chain has TRBV9 and TRBJ2-1; TRBD2 matches at 10 bases. The CDR3 runs to 18 residues. Germline V lookup: CDR1 SGDLS, CDR2 YYNGEE. The ends lost 0 bases at V and 0 bases at J; junction bases unmatched: 6. This chain's CDR3 is CASSVAASGGSSYNEQFF. CDR3 DNA sequence: TGTGCCAGCAGCGTAGCGGCTAGCGGGGGATCCTCCTACAATGAGCAGTTCTTC.

This clonotype was seen only a few times. This CDR3 is CATNRDIRLGNQPQHF. Here the CDR3 DNA reads TGTGCCACTAACCGGGACATCCGACTGGGCAATCAGCCCCAGCATTTT. This sequence joins TRBV6-6 and TRBJ1-5; maybe TRBD1 (6 bases). The V end lost 10 bases, the J end lost 2 bases, and 21 bases lay between the germline ends. Germline V gives CDR1 MNHNY, CDR2 SVGAGI (reference sequence). CDR3 length: 16 amino acids.

This clonotype was counted ten times or more. The chain employs TRBV5-4 and TRBJ2-5; D unclear. The germline V and J ends were trimmed by 6 bases and 5 bases, with 14 bases remaining between them. Germline CDR1 is SGHNT and CDR2 is YYREEE (reference sequence). This CDR3 is built from 13 residues. This CDR3 reads CASTNGPAETQYF. CDR3 nucleotide sequence: TGTGCCAGCACAAACGGGCCAGCCGAGACCCAGTACTTC.

This clonotype came up a few times. The rearrangement uses TRBV19 and TRBJ2-6; D ambiguous. V lost 2 bases and J 4 bases, leaving 9 bases between the germline ends. The length of the CDR3 is 15 residues. In germline, CDR1 is LNHDA, CDR2 SQIVND (reference sequence). CDR3 sequence: CASSISGPGANVLTF. CDR3 nucleotides: TGTGCCAGTAGTATATCCGGGCCCGGGGCCAACGTCCTGACTTTC.

The table lists this clonotype with many counts. This sequence joins TRBV5-5 and TRBJ2-1; 7 bases map to TRBD2. The CDR3 is 15 residues long. Germline V gene data show CDR1 as SGHKS and CDR2 as YYEKEE (reference sequence). V lost 0 bases to trimming and J lost 5 bases; unmatched junction nucleotides: 5. Here the CDR3 reads CASSLATTSNNEQFF. CDR3 nucleotides: TGTGCCAGCAGCTTGGCAACGACTAGCAACAATGAGCAGTTCTTC.

This clonotype has just a few counts. This chain links TRBV28 with TRBJ2-7; possible D gene TRBD2, 5 bases. Trimming took 6 bases from V and 5 from J, leaving 20 bases between them. CDR3 length: 15 amino acids. Germline CDR1 MDHEN, CDR2 SYDVKM. The CDR3 here is CASSLEVEGWNEQYF. The CDR3 coding sequence is TGTGCCAGCAGCTTGGAGGTAGAAGGGTGGAACGAGCAGTACTTC.

V is TRBV27 and J is TRBJ2-7, with a possible D match to TRBD2 (5 bases). Germline V gene sequence: CDR1 MNHEY, CDR2 SMNVEV (reference sequence). With 2 bases removed from V and 7 bases from J, the gap between germline ends came to 12 bases. The CDR3 is made up of 13 amino acids. In DNA form, the CDR3 reads TGTGCCAGCAGTTTAAGTGGGTCGGGGGAGCAGTACTTC. It is translated as CASSLSGSGEQYF.

This clonotype appeared many times. The chain recombines TRBV4-3 with TRBJ1-3, with D maybe TRBD1 (5 bases). The germline CDR1 and CDR2 sequences are LGHNA and YSLEER. V dropped 4 bases and J dropped 2 bases, with 12 bases sitting between them. The CDR3 runs 15 residues. The CDR3 nucleotides are TGCGCCAGCAGCCCACTTGGGGGACCTGGAAACACCATATATTTT. Its protein is CASSPLGGPGNTIYF.

This clonotype was seen many times. The V gene is TRBV3-1, the J gene TRBJ2-3; D is undetermined. Germline V CDR1 and CDR2: LGHDT, YNNKEL (reference sequence). The CDR3 consists of 12 residues. Trimming removed 1 base at V and 4 bases at J, with 3 bases between. For the CDR3, the DNA is TGTGCCAGCAGCCAAGTCTCAGATACGCAGTATTTT. Its translation: CASSQVSDTQYF.

This clonotype showed up many times. This sequence joins TRBV4-2 and TRBJ1-1; no reliable D call. Germline loops: CDR1 LGHNA, CDR2 YNFKEQ. V lost 0 bases to trimming and J lost 3 bases, with 8 bases between them. The CDR3 has 14 amino acids. This CDR3 reads CASSQDTFDTEAFF. The CDR3 coding sequence is TGTGCCAGCAGCCAAGACACGTTTGACACTGAAGCTTTCTTT.

This sequence joins TRBV25-1 and TRBJ2-7; TRBD1 might be the D (9 bases). Looked up from germline, CDR1 is MGHDK and CDR2 is SYGVNS. The CDR3 length is 16 residues. The ends were cut back, 2 bases at V and 5 bases at J, with 19 bases in the middle. The CDR3 sequence is CASSESGGQGVHEQYF. The CDR3 nucleotides read TGTGCCAGCAGTGAAAGCGGGGGACAGGGAGTCCACGAGCAGTACTTC.

This clonotype has more than one count but fewer than ten. V and J are TRBV13 and TRBJ2-5, with a weak D call TRBD1 (5 bases). The V gene's germline CDR1 is PRHDT and CDR2 FYEKMQ (reference sequence). The CDR3 is 15 amino acids. The V gene lost 6 bases and the J gene lost 1 base, with 15 bases spanning the gap. The CDR3 DNA is TGTGCCAGCAGTTTTGAGCAGGGATTCCAAGAGACCCAGTACTTC. It encodes CASSFEQGFQETQYF. The variable domain in full, completed from reference TRBV13 and TRBJ2-5, reads AAGVIQSPRHLIKEKRETATLKCYPIPRHDTVYWYQQGPGQDPQFLISFYEKMQSDKGSIPDRFSAQQFSDYHSELNMSSLELGDSALYFCASSFEQGFQETQYFGPGTRLLVL.

This chain joins TRBV6-1 and TRBJ2-6; D unclear. The V and J ends lost 6 bases and 6 bases respectively, with 15 bases between them. This CDR3 comprises 15 residues. Germline loops: CDR1 MNHNS, CDR2 SASEGT. CDR3 sequence (DNA): TGTGCCAGCAGGCCTGAGTTTCCCGAGGCCAACGTCCTGACTTTC. Its protein is CASRPEFPEANVLTF.

On this clonotype itself: This may be a read error: a much more frequent sequence differs by one nucleotide. This chain links TRBV5-6 with TRBJ2-3; D unresolved. Germline V gene sequence: CDR1 SGHDT, CDR2 YYEEEE. The CDR3 is made up of 13 amino acids. V lost 0 bases and J 4 bases, leaving 6 bases between the germline ends. As DNA, the CDR3 is TGTGCCAGCAGCTTGGGGAGCTCAGATACGCAGTATTTT. Amino acids: CASSLGSSDTQYF.

This clonotype was counted many times. J is TRBJ2-7 and V is TRBV12-3 or TRBV12-4, with D unresolved. V shed 8 bases and J shed 0 bases, with 11 bases lying between them. This CDR3 has 13 residues. CDR3 sequence (DNA): TGTGCCAGCGGCCTGGGCTACTCCTACGAGCAGTACTTC. The encoded protein is CASGLGYSYEQYF.

The rearrangement joins TRBV20-1 to TRBJ1-5; D is ambiguous. V was pared by 6 bases and J by 0 bases, with 9 bases between. Germline V lookup: CDR1 DFQATT, CDR2 SNEGSKA (reference sequence). The CDR3 has 13 residues. DNA for the CDR3: TGCAGTGCCCAGGACCTTAGCAATCAGCCCCAGCATTTT. Encoded protein: CSAQDLSNQPQHF.

In this sample, this clonotype turned up many times. This sequence joins TRBV15 and TRBJ2-3; 7 positions match TRBD1. Per the germline V gene, CDR1 is LNHNV and CDR2 is YYDKDF (reference sequence). The V gene end was trimmed by 2 bases and the J gene end by 2 bases; junction bases not matched to a gene: 10. The CDR3 loop spans 17 amino acids. The CDR3 is CATSRWAVTGITDTQYF. The CDR3 nucleotides read TGTGCCACCAGCAGATGGGCCGTGACAGGGATCACAGATACGCAGTATTTT.

The sample holds many counts of this clonotype. The chain links TRBV24-1 to TRBJ2-1; TRBD1 matches 7 bases. Germline lookup yields CDR1 KGHDR and CDR2 SFDVKD. V shed 2 bases and J 15 bases; nucleotides not matched to a gene: 9. The length of the CDR3 is 13 residues. This CDR3 is CATSDSRTGPRFF. The CDR3 coding sequence is TGTGCCACCAGTGATTCCCGGACAGGCCCACGGTTCTTC.

The rearrangement links TRBV7-2 to TRBJ2-1; 8 bases are a match to TRBD2. The CDR3 runs 15 residues. Germline CDR1 reads SGHTA; CDR2 reads FQGNSA. J gave up 9 bases and V 5 bases, and 12 bases lay outside the gene matches. Here the CDR3 DNA reads TGTGCCAGCAGCCGCCGGGGAGCGGGAGTGGGTGAGCAGTTCTTC. As protein: CASSRRGAGVGEQFF.

This clonotype came up a few times. The chain joins TRBV9 to TRBJ2-1; possibly TRBD2 for D (5 bases). Trimming removed 3 bases at V and 0 bases at J, with 13 bases between. The germline V gene has CDR1 SGDLS and CDR2 YYNGEE. This CDR3 is built from 16 residues. The DNA of the CDR3 is TGTGCCAGCAGCGCAAGAGGGCTGGACTCCTACAATGAGCAGTTCTTC. Residues: CASSARGLDSYNEQFF. Drawing the rest from reference TRBV9 and TRBJ2-1, the complete variable domain is DSGVTQTPKHLITATGQRVTLRCSPRSGDLSVYWYQQSLDQGLQFLIQYYNGEERAKGNILERFSAQQFPDLHSELNLSSLELGDSALYFCASSARGLDSYNEQFFGPGTRLTVL.